This section outlines one T cell receptor (beta chain) sequence together with its context. Its antigen remains unidentified. The V and J ends lost 4 bases and 4 bases respectively, with 11 bases between them. CDR1 is SGHRS, CDR2 YFSETQ, per germline. This CDR3 spans 13 amino acids. This entry is derived from a study of response to subunit inactivated influenza vaccine. Study results and limitations: The authors suggested that every seasonal influenza vaccination recruits few new T cells.

TCRdb called the RT-PCR reads again in MiXCR, with one record for every CDR3 protein. This sample has roughly 780,000 distinct CDR3 sequences; approximately 17% occur once, and the top ten carry approximately 10%. The sequence was obtained from a man between 45 and 60 years old who received an inactivated influenza vaccine. The material sequenced was PBMCs from blood, taken about 5 days after vaccination. The V and J genes are TRBV5-1 and TRBJ1-2; D perhaps matches TRBD1 (6 bases). The CDR3 region is CASSGAGAYGYTF. Written as DNA, the CDR3 is TGCGCCAGCAGCGGCGCGGGGGCCTATGGCTACACCTTC.